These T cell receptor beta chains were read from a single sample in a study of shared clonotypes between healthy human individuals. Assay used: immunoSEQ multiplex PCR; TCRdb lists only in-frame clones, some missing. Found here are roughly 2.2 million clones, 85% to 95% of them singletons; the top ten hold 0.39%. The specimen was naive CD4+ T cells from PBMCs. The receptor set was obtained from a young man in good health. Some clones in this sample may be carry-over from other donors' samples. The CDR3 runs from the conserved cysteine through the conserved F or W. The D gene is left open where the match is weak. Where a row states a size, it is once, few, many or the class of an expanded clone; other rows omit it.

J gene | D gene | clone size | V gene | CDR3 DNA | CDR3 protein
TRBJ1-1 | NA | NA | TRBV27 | TGTGCCAGCAGGAGATATGGGACGGCCTCCACTGAAGCTTTCTTT | CASRRYGTASTEAFF
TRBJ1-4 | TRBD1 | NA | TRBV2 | TGTGCCAGCAGAGGACAGGGGGCCGGGGGGAAACTGTTTTTT | CASRGQGAGGKLFF
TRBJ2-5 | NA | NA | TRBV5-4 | TGTGCCAGCAGCTTGGATACCTACTCCCAAGAGACCCAGTACTTC | CASSLDTYSQETQYF
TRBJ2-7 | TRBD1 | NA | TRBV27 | TGTGCCAGCAGTTTATGGGACAGGGTGGCTTACGAGCAGTACTTC | CASSLWDRVAYEQYF
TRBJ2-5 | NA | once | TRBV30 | TGTGCCTGGAGTCCGACCGAGGAGACCCAGTACTTC | CAWSPTEETQYF
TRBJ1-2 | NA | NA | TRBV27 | TGTGCCAGCAGTTTATCAACCCCGTTTAACTATGGCTACACCTTC | CASSLSTPFNYGYTF
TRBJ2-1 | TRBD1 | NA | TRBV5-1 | TGCGCCAGCAGATACAGGGGTACCTCCTACAATGAGCAGTTCTTC | CASRYRGTSYNEQFF
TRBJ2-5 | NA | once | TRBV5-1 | TGCGCCAGCACCTTGGAAACTAGCCCAGAGACCCAGTACTTC | CASTLETSPETQYF
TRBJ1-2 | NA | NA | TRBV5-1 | TGCGCCAGCAGGCGGGAGGACTATGGCTACACCTTC | CASRREDYGYTF
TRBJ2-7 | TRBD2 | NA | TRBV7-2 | TGTGCCAGCAGCCACAACACCCGAACTAGCGGGGGGCCTTCCTACGAGCAGTACTTC | CASSHNTRTSGGPSYEQYF
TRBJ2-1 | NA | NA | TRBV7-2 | TGTGCCAGCAGCTTACAGTCTCGGGTGGTGTTGAATGAGCAGTTCTTC | CASSLQSRVVLNEQFF
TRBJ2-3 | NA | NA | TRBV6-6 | TGTGCCAGCAGTCCCGATACAGATACGCAGTATTTT | CASSPDTDTQYF
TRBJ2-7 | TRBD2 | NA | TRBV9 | TGTGCCAGCAGCGTATCCCTTAGCGGGAACTACGAGCAGTACTTC | CASSVSLSGNYEQYF
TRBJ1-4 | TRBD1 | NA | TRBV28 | TGTGCCAGCAGTTCCCTATTAGGGGGCGGTGAAAAACTGTTTTTT | CASSSLLGGGEKLFF
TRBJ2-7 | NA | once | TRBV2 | TGTGCCAGCAGTGAAGGACTCGACGAGCAGTACTTC | CASSEGLDEQYF
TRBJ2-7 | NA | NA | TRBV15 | TGTGCCACCAGCAGAGATGTGGTTCGCTTTTCCTACGAGCAGTACTTC | CATSRDVVRFSYEQYF
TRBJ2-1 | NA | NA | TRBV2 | TGTGCCAGCAGTGAGTTTCGAGGCGGATACAATGAGCAGTTCTTC | CASSEFRGGYNEQFF
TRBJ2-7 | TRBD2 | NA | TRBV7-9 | TGTGCCAGCAGCGCAACCGGGACTAGCGGAACCTACGAGCAGTACTTC | CASSATGTSGTYEQYF
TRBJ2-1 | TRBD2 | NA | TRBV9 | TGTGCCAGCAGCCCCGACGTTGGGCTAGCGGGAGGCGAGCAGTTCTTC | CASSPDVGLAGGEQFF
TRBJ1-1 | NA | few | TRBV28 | TGTGCCAGCACTAATCCCACCGAAGCTTTCTTT | CASTNPTEAFF
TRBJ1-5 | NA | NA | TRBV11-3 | TGTGCCAGCAGCCCACCCCTGGGGCGCAATCAGCCCCAGCATTTT | CASSPPLGRNQPQHF
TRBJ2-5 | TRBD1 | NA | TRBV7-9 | TGTGCCAGCAGCTTAGTTGGGTTATTGGGACAGCGGCACTTC | CASSLVGLLGQRHF
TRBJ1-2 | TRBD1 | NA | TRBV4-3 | TGCGCCAGCAGCCCATCCCGGACAGGGAGCTATGGCTACACCTTC | CASSPSRTGSYGYTF
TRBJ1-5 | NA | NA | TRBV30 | TGTGCCTGGAGCGAAGGGTTATACCAGCCCCAGCATTTT | CAWSEGLYQPQHF
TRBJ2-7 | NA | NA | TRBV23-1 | TGCGCCAGCATTTGTCCCGGGTCCTACGAGCAGTACTTC | CASICPGSYEQYF
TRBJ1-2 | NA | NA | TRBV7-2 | TGTGCCAGCAGCTCCCCAGGGCCGGGTGGCTACACCTTC | CASSSPGPGGYTF
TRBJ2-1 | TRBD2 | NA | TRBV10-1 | TGCGCCAGCAGTGGGCTTGGTAGCGGGGACTACAATGAGCAGTTCTTC | CASSGLGSGDYNEQFF
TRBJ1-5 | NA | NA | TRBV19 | TGTGCCAGTAGTATAACCAGGGGCAATCAGCCCCAGCATTTT | CASSITRGNQPQHF
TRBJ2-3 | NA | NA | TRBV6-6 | TGTGCCAGCATTAACAGGATTACTAGCACAGATACGCAGTATTTT | CASINRITSTDTQYF